Listed below are T cell receptor beta chains from one sample, sequenced in a study of CD8 T cells in ankylosing spondylitis. TCRdb fed the 5' RACE reads into MiXCR, producing one record per CDR3 protein. This table holds 150,000 to 200,000 distinct CDR3 sequences, about 32% found once. Sequencing input: synovial fluid, either unsorted or a sorted T cell fraction (not recorded which). The receptors were sampled from a male donor with ankylosing spondylitis. The CDR3 runs from the conserved cysteine through the conserved F or W. The D gene is left open where the match is weak. Rows may omit the clone size; those that give it use once, few, many or a size class.

D	V	J	size	CDR3	DNA
NA	TRBV10-3	TRBJ2-1	NA	CAISESAKSNEQFF	TGTGCCATCAGTGAGTCGGCCAAGTCCAATGAGCAGTTCTTC
NA	TRBV5-1	TRBJ1-1	NA	CASSLPREGTEAFF	TGCGCCAGCAGCTTACCGAGGGAGGGCACTGAAGCTTTCTTT
NA	TRBV5-1	TRBJ1-4	NA	CASSPGPTTNEKLFF	TGCGCCAGCAGCCCCGGCCCCACAACTAATGAAAAACTGTTTTTT
NA	TRBV20-1	TRBJ2-2	few	CSARRGNGELFF	TGCAGTGCTAGACGGGGGAACGGGGAGCTGTTTTTT
NA	TRBV2	TRBJ1-1	NA	CASSPDKNTEAFF	TGTGCCAGCAGTCCGGACAAGAACACTGAAGCTTTCTTT
TRBD2	TRBV20-1	TRBJ2-1	few	CSARVGGRSKNEQFF	TGCAGTGCTAGGGTGGGCGGGAGAAGTAAAAATGAGCAGTTCTTC
NA	TRBV29-1	TRBJ2-5	few	CSVNNAEETQYF	TGCAGCGTTAACAATGCGGAAGAGACCCAGTACTTC
TRBD1	TRBV11-3	TRBJ2-2	NA	CASSVRPGTANTGELFF	TGTGCCAGCAGCGTCCGCCCCGGGACAGCGAACACCGGGGAGCTGTTTTTT
TRBD2	TRBV5-1	TRBJ2-5	few	CASSLAGGQETQYF	TGCGCCAGCAGCTTGGCGGGGGGGCAAGAGACCCAGTACTTC
TRBD2	TRBV20-1	TRBJ2-7	many	CSAGAEAGRARQYF	TGCAGTGCAGGGGCGGAAGCGGGACGCGCCCGGCAGTACTTC
NA	TRBV6-1	TRBJ1-4	NA	CASSTFRTTNEKLFF	TGTGCCAGCAGTACCTTTCGCACAACTAATGAAAAACTGTTTTTT
NA	TRBV20-1	TRBJ2-5	NA	CSAGVGRPETQYF	TGCAGTGCTGGGGTGGGTAGACCAGAGACCCAGTACTTC
NA	TRBV6-1	TRBJ2-1	NA	CASTPLGQNPYNEQFF	TGTGCCAGCACTCCACTCGGTCAGAATCCCTACAATGAGCAGTTCTTC
NA	TRBV3-1	TRBJ1-1	NA	CASSQIGGVAFF	TGTGCCAGCAGCCAAATTGGGGGGGTAGCTTTCTTT
NA	TRBV20-1	TRBJ2-5	NA	CSASRPETQYF	TGCAGTGCTAGCCGTCCAGAGACCCAGTACTTC
NA	TRBV7-9	TRBJ2-2	NA	CASTMEPTGELFF	TGTGCCAGCACCATGGAGCCGACCGGGGAGCTGTTTTTT
NA	TRBV19	TRBJ1-1	many	CASSVNRELGTEAFF	TGTGCCAGTAGTGTCAACAGGGAGTTGGGCACTGAAGCTTTCTTT
NA	TRBV7-9	TRBJ2-1	many	CASSGGRVQFF	TGTGCCAGCAGCGGGGGAAGGGTGCAGTTCTTC
NA	TRBV11-2	TRBJ2-1	NA	CASSPGGFRGFF	TGTGCCAGCAGCCCGGGGGGCTTTCGGGGGTTCTTC
TRBD1	TRBV7-6	TRBJ1-2	NA	CASSLAPGQINYGYTF	TGTGCCAGCAGCTTAGCGCCGGGACAGATAAACTATGGCTACACCTTC
TRBD2	TRBV9	TRBJ2-2	few	CASSPGLAGGSRTGELFF	TGTGCCAGCAGCCCAGGACTAGCGGGGGGCTCGAGAACCGGGGAGCTGTTTTTT
TRBD1	TRBV20-1	TRBJ2-5	NA	CSARQGSQETQYF	TGCAGTGCCCGACAGGGCTCCCAAGAGACCCAGTACTTC
NA	TRBV7-9	TRBJ2-5	NA	CASSLVVRGAETQYF	TGTGCCAGCAGCTTAGTGGTACGGGGGGCAGAGACCCAGTACTTC
TRBD2	TRBV20-1	TRBJ2-1	few	CSARATSGANNEQFF	TGCAGTGCTAGAGCAACTAGCGGGGCGAACAATGAGCAGTTCTTC
NA	TRBV30	TRBJ1-4	NA	CAWSRGGPTNEKLFF	TGTGCCTGGAGTCGGGGGGGGCCAACTAATGAAAAACTGTTTTTT
TRBD1	TRBV7-2	TRBJ1-2	few	CASADRGVGGYTF	TGTGCCAGCGCGGACAGGGGGGTTGGCGGCTACACCTTC
TRBD2	TRBV7-3	TRBJ2-2	many	CASSPSGRASTGELFF	TGTGCCAGCAGCCCTAGCGGGAGGGCCAGCACCGGGGAGCTGTTTTTT
TRBD1	TRBV5-1	TRBJ2-2	NA	CASSAGQGWTGELFF	TGCGCCAGCAGCGCTGGACAGGGGTGGACCGGGGAGCTGTTTTTT
NA	TRBV20-1	TRBJ1-1	few	CSARDRGSFF	TGCAGTGCTAGAGATCGCGGGTCTTTCTTT